These 7 T cell receptor beta chains came from one sample sequenced in a study of cytomegalovirus exposure and HLA in healthy donors. The method was immunoSEQ multiplex PCR; TCRdb's version includes in-frame clones alone and lacks a portion of them. The data contain 150,000 to 180,000 clones, approximately 86% of them singletons. The sequenced sample consisted of PBMCs. Receptors were obtained from a human donor in good health.

The chain has TRBV7-2 and TRBJ1-1, with a tentative D call TRBD1 (6 bases). V lost 3 bases and J lost 3, with 11 bases in between. Germline CDR1 reads SGHTA; CDR2 reads FQGNSA. This CDR3 comprises 14 residues. This CDR3 is CASSFGQSYTEAFF. CDR3 sequence (DNA): TGTGCCAGCAGCTTCGGACAGAGCTACACTGAAGCTTTCTTT. Variable domain in full (rest from reference TRBV7-2 and TRBJ1-1): GAGVSQSPSNKVTEKGKDVELRCDPISGHTALYWYRQSLGQGLEFLIYFQGNSAPDKSGLPSDRFSAERTGGSVSTLTIQRTQQEDSAVYLCASSFGQSYTEAFFGQGTRLTVV.

This clone appeared a single time. The chain couples TRBV18 to TRBJ2-1; no reliable D call. The CDR3 loop spans 14 amino acids. Deletions cut 3 bases from V and 4 bases from J, with 10 bases between. Per the germline V gene, CDR1 is KGHSH and CDR2 is LQKENI. The CDR3 sequence is CASSPRSTYNEQFF. CDR3 DNA: TGTGCCAGCTCACCGCGAAGTACGTACAATGAGCAGTTCTTC.

The V call is TRBV28, the J call TRBJ1-1; D is possibly TRBD1 (6 bases). CDR3 size: 13 residues. Germline loops: CDR1 MDHEN, CDR2 SYDVKM. Trimming removed 7 bases at V and 1 base at J, with 10 bases between. CDR3 nucleotide sequence: TGTGCCAGCATATCAGGGGCGAACACTGAAGCTTTCTTT. Translating it yields CASISGANTEAFF.

V gene TRBV7-8 combines with J gene TRBJ1-1, with a possible D match to TRBD1 (5 bases). This CDR3 is built from 13 residues. The germline V and J ends were trimmed by 5 bases and 3 bases, with 10 bases remaining between them. Germline CDR1 is SGHVS and CDR2 is FQNEAQ. CDR3 in DNA: TGTGCCAGCAGCCTACGACAGTACACTGAAGCTTTCTTT. This translates into CASSLRQYTEAFF.

Worth noting for this clone: The sample holds other DNA sequences that translate to the same CDR3. The chain uses TRBV9 and TRBJ2-7; TRBD2 matches at 8 bases. V lost 2 bases to trimming and J lost 2 bases; unmatched junction nucleotides: 3. The germline V gene has CDR1 SGDLS and CDR2 YYNGEE. The CDR3 totals 14 residues. The CDR3 loop reads CASSVGGGTYEQYF. CDR3 bases: TGTGCCAGCAGCGTCGGGGGGGGCACCTACGAGCAGTACTTC.

This clone came up once. This sequence joins TRBV19 and TRBJ2-2, with a possible D match to TRBD1 (5 bases). With 6 bases removed from V and 0 bases from J, the gap between germline ends came to 11 bases. The CDR3 loop spans 15 amino acids. In germline, CDR1 is LNHDA, CDR2 SQIVND (reference sequence). The CDR3 region is CASSKDNANTGELFF. The CDR3 DNA reads TGTGCCAGTAGCAAGGACAACGCGAACACCGGGGAGCTGTTTTTT.

V gene TRBV6-5 combines with J gene TRBJ2-1; possible D gene TRBD2, 6 bases. The CDR3 is made up of 14 amino acids. V shed 4 bases and J shed 5 bases, with 12 bases lying between them. Germline loops: CDR1 MNHEY, CDR2 SVGAGI. DNA of the CDR3: TGTGCCAGCAGTTCTCGGACTAAAGACAATGAGCAGTTCTTC. It is translated as CASSSRTKDNEQFF.